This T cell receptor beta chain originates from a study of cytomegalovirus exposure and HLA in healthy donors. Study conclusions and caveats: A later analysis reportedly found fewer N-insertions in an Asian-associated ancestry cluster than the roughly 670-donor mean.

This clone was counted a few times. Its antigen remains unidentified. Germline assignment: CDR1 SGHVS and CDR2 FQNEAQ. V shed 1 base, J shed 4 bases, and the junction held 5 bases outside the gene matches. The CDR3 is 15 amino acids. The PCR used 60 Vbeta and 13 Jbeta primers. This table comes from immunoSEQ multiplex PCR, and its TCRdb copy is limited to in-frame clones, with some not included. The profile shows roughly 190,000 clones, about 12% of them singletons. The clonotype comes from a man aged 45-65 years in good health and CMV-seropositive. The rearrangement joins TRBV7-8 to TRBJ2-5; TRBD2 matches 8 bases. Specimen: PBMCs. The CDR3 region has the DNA TGTGCCAGCAGCTTAGACGGACTAGCAATAGAGACCCAGTACTTC. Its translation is CASSLDGLAIETQYF.